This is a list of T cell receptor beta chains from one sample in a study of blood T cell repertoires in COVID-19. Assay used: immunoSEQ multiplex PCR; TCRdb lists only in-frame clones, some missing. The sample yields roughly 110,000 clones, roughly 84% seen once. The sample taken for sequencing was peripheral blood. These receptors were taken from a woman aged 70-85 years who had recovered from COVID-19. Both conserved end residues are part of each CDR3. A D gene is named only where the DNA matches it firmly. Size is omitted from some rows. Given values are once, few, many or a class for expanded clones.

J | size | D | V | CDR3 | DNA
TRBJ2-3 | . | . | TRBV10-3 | CAISELASLRTQYF | TGTGCCATCAGTGAGTTAGCGTCCCTTCGCACGCAGTATTTT
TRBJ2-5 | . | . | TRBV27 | CASSLSIRTGTKKETQYF | TGTGCCAGCAGTTTATCCATCCGGACAGGGACTAAGAAAGAGACCCAGTACTTC
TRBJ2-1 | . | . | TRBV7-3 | CASSLLSQAEQFF | TGTGCCAGCAGCTTACTGAGTCAGGCTGAGCAGTTCTTC
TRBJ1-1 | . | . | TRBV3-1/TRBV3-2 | CASSQVGGLDEAFF | TGTGCCAGCAGCCAAGTAGGGGGTTTGGATGAAGCTTTCTTT
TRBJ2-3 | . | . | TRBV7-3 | CASSLGEDFVSTDTQYF | TGTGCCAGCAGCTTAGGGGAGGACTTTGTAAGCACAGATACGCAGTATTTT
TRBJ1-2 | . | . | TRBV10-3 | CAISEVWRKSPEGYTF | TGTGCCATCAGTGAGGTATGGAGGAAATCCCCCGAGGGCTACACCTTC
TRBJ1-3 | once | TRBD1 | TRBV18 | CASSPTTGAYGNTIYF | TGTGCCAGCTCACCGACGACAGGGGCCTACGGAAACACCATATATTTT
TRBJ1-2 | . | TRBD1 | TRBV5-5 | CASRLGQGELYGYTF | TGTGCCAGCAGACTTGGACAGGGCGAATTATACGGCTACACCTTC
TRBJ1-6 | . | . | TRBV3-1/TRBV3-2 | CASSQIDSNSPLHF | TGTGCCAGCAGCCAAATAGACAGTAATTCACCCCTCCACTTT
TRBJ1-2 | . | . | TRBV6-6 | CASSYGSRGYGYTF | TGTGCCAGCAGTTACGGGAGTAGGGGGTATGGCTACACCTTC
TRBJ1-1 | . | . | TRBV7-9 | CASSSRQFTEAFF | TGTGCCAGCAGCTCCAGACAGTTCACTGAAGCTTTCTTT
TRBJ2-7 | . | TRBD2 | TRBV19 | CASSPGALAGGSPYEQYF | TGTGCCAGTAGCCCCGGGGCTCTAGCGGGAGGTTCGCCGTACGAGCAGTACTTC
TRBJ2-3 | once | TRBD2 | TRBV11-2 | CASSSRTSGLTDTQYF | TGTGCCAGCAGCTCCCGGACTAGCGGCCTCACAGATACGCAGTATTTT
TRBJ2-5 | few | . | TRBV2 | CASKRQQETQYF | TGTGCCAGCAAAAGACAGCAAGAGACCCAGTACTTC
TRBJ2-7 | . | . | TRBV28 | CASSLWGQGRSGEQYF | TGTGCCAGCAGTCTGTGGGGGCAGGGAAGGTCGGGCGAGCAGTACTTC
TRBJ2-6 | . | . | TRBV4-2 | CASSHQGSSAGANVLTF | TGTGCCAGCAGTCACCAGGGTAGTTCTGCCGGGGCCAACGTCCTGACTTTC
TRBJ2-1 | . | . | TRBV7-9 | CASSLARGGQFF | TGTGCCAGCAGCTTAGCCAGGGGCGGGCAGTTCTTC
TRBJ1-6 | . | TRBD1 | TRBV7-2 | CASTLGQGIRPLHF | TGTGCCAGCACACTGGGACAGGGTATTCGACCCCTCCACTTT
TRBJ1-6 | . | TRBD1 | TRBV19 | CASSHRTGRNSPLHF | TGTGCCAGTAGTCACCGGACAGGGAGAAATTCACCCCTCCACTTT
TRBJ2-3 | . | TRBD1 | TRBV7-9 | CASSRGRGTDTQYF | TGTGCCAGCAGCAGGGGGCGCGGGACAGATACGCAGTATTTT
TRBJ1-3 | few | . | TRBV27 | CASSQRGDISGNTIYF | TGTGCCAGCAGTCAACGGGGGGACATATCTGGAAACACCATATATTTT
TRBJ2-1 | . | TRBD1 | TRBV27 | CASSLRTGANEQFF | TGTGCCAGCAGTCTAAGGACAGGGGCCAATGAGCAGTTCTTC
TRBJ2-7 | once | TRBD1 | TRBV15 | CATSRGDRAYEQYF | TGTGCCACCAGCAGAGGAGACAGGGCCTACGAGCAGTACTTC
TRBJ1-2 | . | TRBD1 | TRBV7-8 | CASSRGRQGVNYGYTF | TGTGCCAGCAGCCGAGGTCGACAGGGGGTAAACTATGGCTACACCTTC
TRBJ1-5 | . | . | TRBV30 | CAWRMRGGYQPQHF | TGTGCCTGGAGGATGAGGGGAGGGTACCAGCCCCAGCATTTT
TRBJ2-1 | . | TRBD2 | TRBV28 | CASSLGYGTSGTNEQFF | TGTGCCAGCAGTTTGGGATACGGGACTAGCGGGACAAATGAGCAGTTCTTC
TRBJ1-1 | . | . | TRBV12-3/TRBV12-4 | CASRSSRVRAFF | TGTGCCAGCAGGTCCAGCAGGGTACGAGCTTTCTTT
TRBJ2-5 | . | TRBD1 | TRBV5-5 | CASSPTGYQETQYF | TGTGCCAGCAGCCCGACAGGGTACCAAGAGACCCAGTACTTC
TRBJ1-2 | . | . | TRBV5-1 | CASSGSTGANYGYTF | TGCGCCAGCAGCGGATCGACAGGAGCCAACTATGGCTACACCTTC
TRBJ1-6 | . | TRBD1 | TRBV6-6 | CASSSTGTGNSPLHF | TGTGCCAGCAGTTCGACCGGGACAGGCAATTCACCCCTCCACTTT
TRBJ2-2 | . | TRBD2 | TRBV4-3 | CASSSPGLGNTGELFF | TGCGCCAGCAGCTCTCCGGGACTAGGCAACACCGGGGAGCTGTTTTTT
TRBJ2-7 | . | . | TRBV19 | CASSRRPGILSYEQYF | TGTGCCAGTAGCCGACGCCCAGGGATTCTGTCCTACGAGCAGTACTTC
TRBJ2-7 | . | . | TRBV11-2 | CASSLQTAYEQYF | TGTGCCAGCAGCCTCCAGACAGCCTACGAGCAGTACTTC
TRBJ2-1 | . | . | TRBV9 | CASSPQGALHSEQFF | TGTGCCAGCAGCCCTCAGGGCGCCCTACATAGTGAGCAGTTCTTC
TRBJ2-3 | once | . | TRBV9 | CASSSSLADTQYF | TGTGCCAGCAGCTCTAGTCTGGCAGATACGCAGTATTTT
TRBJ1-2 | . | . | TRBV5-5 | CASSFGRVIYGYTF | TGTGCCAGCAGCTTCGGCAGGGTTATCTATGGCTACACCTTC
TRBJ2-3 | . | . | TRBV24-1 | CATSVPGDTQYF | TGTGCCACCTCGGTCCCAGGAGATACGCAGTATTTT
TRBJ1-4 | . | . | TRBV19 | CASREPTPREEKLFF | TGTGCCAGTAGGGAGCCGACACCCCGGGAAGAAAAACTGTTTTTT
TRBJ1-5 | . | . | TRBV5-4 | CASSFDRDQPQHF | TGTGCCAGCAGCTTCGACAGAGATCAGCCCCAGCATTTT
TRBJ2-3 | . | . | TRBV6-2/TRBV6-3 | CASSPRRGRVDTQYF | TGTGCCAGCAGCCCCCGGCGGGGGCGGGTGGATACGCAGTATTTT
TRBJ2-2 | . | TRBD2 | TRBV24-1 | CATSDFLAGGAGELFF | TGTGCCACCAGTGATTTCCTAGCGGGGGGAGCCGGGGAGCTGTTTTTT
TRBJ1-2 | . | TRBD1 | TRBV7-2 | CASSLALFPGTGPYGYTF | TGTGCCAGCAGCTTAGCCCTTTTCCCCGGGACAGGCCCCTATGGCTACACCTTC
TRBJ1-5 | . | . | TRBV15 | CATSREPAGNQPQHF | TGTGCCACCAGCAGAGAACCCGCAGGTAATCAGCCCCAGCATTTT
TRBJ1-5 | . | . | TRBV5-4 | CASSVPRGTGNKSNQPQHF | TGTGCCAGCAGCGTTCCCCGGGGAACAGGGAATAAGAGCAATCAGCCCCAGCATTTT
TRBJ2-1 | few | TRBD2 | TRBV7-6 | CASSLGLADHYNEQFF | TGTGCCAGCAGCTTAGGTCTAGCGGACCACTACAATGAGCAGTTCTTC
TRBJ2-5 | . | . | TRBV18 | CASAGLEETQYF | TGTGCCAGCGCGGGGCTTGAAGAGACCCAGTACTTC
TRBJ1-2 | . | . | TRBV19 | CASSIDGTPSNYGYTF | TGTGCCAGTAGTATAGATGGGACACCCTCTAACTATGGCTACACCTTC
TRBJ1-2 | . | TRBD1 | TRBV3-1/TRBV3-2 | CASSQGTGEGGYTF | TGTGCCAGCAGCCAAGGGACAGGGGAAGGTGGCTACACCTTC
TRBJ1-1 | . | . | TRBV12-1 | CASIFHHKPDRKTEAFF | TGTGCCAGCATCTTTCACCACAAACCGGACAGGAAGACTGAAGCTTTCTTT
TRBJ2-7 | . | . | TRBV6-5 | CAQGLSYEQYF | TGTGCCCAGGGCTTGTCCTACGAGCAGTACTTC
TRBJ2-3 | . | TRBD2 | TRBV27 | CASSPRRGAVGDTQYF | TGTGCCAGCAGTCCCCGGCGGGGGGCGGTAGGAGATACGCAGTATTTT
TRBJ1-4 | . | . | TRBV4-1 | CASSQEGEGKLFF | TGCGCCAGCAGCCAAGAAGGGGAGGGTAAACTGTTTTTT
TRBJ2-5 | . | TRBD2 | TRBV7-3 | CASSSIPLAGGVETQYF | TGTGCCAGCAGTTCGATACCCTTAGCGGGAGGGGTAGAGACCCAGTACTTC
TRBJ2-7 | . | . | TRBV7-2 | CASSSGGEQYF | TGTGCCAGCAGCTCCGGCGGGGAGCAGTACTTC
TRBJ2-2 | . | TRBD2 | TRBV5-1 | CASSLQTSGSMTGELFF | TGCGCCAGCAGCCTGCAGACTAGCGGGAGTATGACCGGGGAGCTGTTTTTT